The rows below give T cell receptor beta chains drawn from one sample of a study of T cells after yellow fever vaccination. TCRdb re-called the 5' RACE reads with MiXCR, one entry per CDR3 protein. The sample has hundreds of thousands of distinct CDR3 sequences, about 12% seen once. The sequences come from PBMCs, collected on the day of the yellow fever booster vaccination. The receptors originated from a young man who received the YFV17D yellow fever vaccine. Both conserved end residues are part of each CDR3. The size of a clone is reported for some rows only, either as once, few or many, or as a class for expanded clones.

CDR3aa: CASSVGVSGSYEQYF
v_gene: TRBV9
j_gene: TRBJ2-7
len: 15
abundance: .

CDR3aa: CASSYRLAGGLVNEQFF
v_gene: TRBV6-5
j_gene: TRBJ2-1
len: 17
abundance: .

CDR3aa: CSARDRRQGNSPLHF
v_gene: TRBV20-1
j_gene: TRBJ1-6
len: 15
abundance: few

CDR3aa: CSVGRDSNQPQHF
v_gene: TRBV20-1
j_gene: TRBJ1-5
len: 13
abundance: .

CDR3aa: CSVEDLKLDRTPYGYTF
v_gene: TRBV29-1
j_gene: TRBJ1-2
len: 17
abundance: .

CDR3aa: CASSHEYWETQYF
v_gene: TRBV4-3
j_gene: TRBJ2-5
len: 13
abundance: .

CDR3aa: CASSSRGGGGNEQFF
v_gene: TRBV5-1
j_gene: TRBJ2-1
len: 15
abundance: .

CDR3aa: CSAPHITADTQYF
v_gene: TRBV20-1
j_gene: TRBJ2-3
len: 13
abundance: .

CDR3aa: CASSPSTQETQYF
v_gene: TRBV5-4
j_gene: TRBJ2-5
len: 13
abundance: many

CDR3aa: CASSQDLWGGAGANVLTF
v_gene: TRBV4-3
j_gene: TRBJ2-6
len: 18
abundance: .

CDR3aa: CASSFRSVNTEAFF
v_gene: TRBV5-1
j_gene: TRBJ1-1
len: 14
abundance: .

CDR3aa: CASSQDAGVGLGEQFF
v_gene: TRBV4-2
j_gene: TRBJ2-1
len: 16
abundance: .

CDR3aa: CSARVRGSGRAELFF
v_gene: TRBV20-1
j_gene: TRBJ2-2
len: 15
abundance: few

CDR3aa: CASNAGSLEQYF
v_gene: TRBV7-9
j_gene: TRBJ2-7
len: 12
abundance: few

CDR3aa: CATSPGGGGQETQYF
v_gene: TRBV24-1
j_gene: TRBJ2-5
len: 15
abundance: .

CDR3aa: CSAGDRGRGRNTEAFF
v_gene: TRBV20-1
j_gene: TRBJ1-1
len: 16
abundance: few

CDR3aa: CASSVGGVGQPQHF
v_gene: TRBV9
j_gene: TRBJ1-5
len: 14
abundance: many

CDR3aa: CASGLQAGGPGGELFF
v_gene: TRBV12-5
j_gene: TRBJ2-2
len: 16
abundance: few

CDR3aa: CASSFRASGNTDTQYF
v_gene: TRBV7-8
j_gene: TRBJ2-3
len: 16
abundance: few

CDR3aa: CASSPTPTTYEQYF
v_gene: TRBV5-4
j_gene: TRBJ2-7
len: 14
abundance: few

CDR3aa: CASTRDGGNEQFF
v_gene: TRBV7-2
j_gene: TRBJ2-1
len: 13
abundance: .

CDR3aa: CASSLGTGPLEQYF
v_gene: TRBV3-1
j_gene: TRBJ2-7
len: 14
abundance: few

CDR3aa: CASSLRQGESPLHF
v_gene: TRBV7-2
j_gene: TRBJ1-6
len: 14
abundance: many

CDR3aa: CASSLGDRVAGYTF
v_gene: TRBV5-5
j_gene: TRBJ1-2
len: 14
abundance: few

CDR3aa: CSAQLAGFTGELFF
v_gene: TRBV20-1
j_gene: TRBJ2-2
len: 14
abundance: few

CDR3aa: CASSLTGAETQYF
v_gene: TRBV5-8
j_gene: TRBJ2-5
len: 13
abundance: many

CDR3aa: CASSLYGLDQETQYF
v_gene: TRBV27
j_gene: TRBJ2-5
len: 15
abundance: many

CDR3aa: CASSLTGSNSPLHF
v_gene: TRBV9
j_gene: TRBJ1-6
len: 14
abundance: few

CDR3aa: CASRGQGGNTEASF
v_gene: TRBV12-3/TRBV12-4
j_gene: TRBJ1-1
len: 14
abundance: .

CDR3aa: CASSWMTSRITADTQYF
v_gene: TRBV5-1
j_gene: TRBJ2-3
len: 17
abundance: .

CDR3aa: CASSQRPSSPLHF
v_gene: TRBV6-6
j_gene: TRBJ1-6
len: 13
abundance: few

CDR3aa: CASSHQLVGTDTQYF
v_gene: TRBV4-3
j_gene: TRBJ2-3
len: 15
abundance: many

CDR3aa: CASTPELVSYEQYF
v_gene: TRBV12-3/TRBV12-4
j_gene: TRBJ2-7
len: 14
abundance: .

CDR3aa: CASSLSHGPQETQYF
v_gene: TRBV27
j_gene: TRBJ2-5
len: 15
abundance: .

CDR3aa: CASSFSVQGTYEQYF
v_gene: TRBV12-3/TRBV12-4
j_gene: TRBJ2-7
len: 15
abundance: many

CDR3aa: CASSLAPDHSYNEQFF
v_gene: TRBV7-2
j_gene: TRBJ2-1
len: 16
abundance: .

CDR3aa: CASSLLLADTDTQYF
v_gene: TRBV5-4
j_gene: TRBJ2-3
len: 15
abundance: few